This T cell receptor beta chain appears in the sequencing data of a study of T cell clusters in autoimmune cytopenias. Broader study findings: The cluster-lack signature was not seen for secondary cytopenia versus chronic lymphocytic leukemia.

This CDR3 has 15 amino acids. Germline assignment: CDR1 ENHRY and CDR2 SYGVKD. Comments on this clonotype: The antigen remains unidentified.

TRB amplification used 250 ng of peripheral blood genomic DNA. TRB rearrangements were amplified by touch-down multiplex PCR with mixed TRB-A/B primers. From its re-call of the multiplex PCR reads, TCRdb lists each CDR3 protein once, without DNA. In all, the sample yields fewer than 7,500 distinct CDR3 sequences. The chain has TRBV10-3 and TRBJ1-1. This clonotype was obtained from a human donor with an autoimmune cytopenia or autoimmune hepatitis (not recorded which). The sample consisted of peripheral blood. Here the CDR3 reads CAISESNNKNTEAFF.